The rows below give T cell receptor beta chains drawn from one sample of a study of blood T cell repertoires in COVID-19. TCRdb's table, derived via immunoSEQ multiplex PCR, lists solely in-frame clones and lacks some. The sample lists roughly 160,000 clones; about four fifths were seen once. The sample comprised peripheral blood. The receptors were sampled from a man aged 18 to 30 with active or convalescent COVID-19. The CDR3 runs from the conserved cysteine through the conserved F or W. A D gene is named only where the DNA matches it firmly. Clone size, where shown, is once, few, many, or a class for clones that have expanded.

TRBJ1-2,-,-,TRBV28,TGTGCCAGCAGTTTATTTGGGGGCGCGGATGGCTACACCTTC,CASSLFGGADGYTF
TRBJ2-3,-,-,TRBV6-2/TRBV6-3,TGTGCCAGCAGCACTAGCCCAGATACGCAGTATTTT,CASSTSPDTQYF
TRBJ1-6,-,-,TRBV11-1,TGTGCCAGCAGCCCGCGGGGGACGTTGGATTCACCCCTCCACTTT,CASSPRGTLDSPLHF
TRBJ2-7,few,TRBD2,TRBV12-5,TGTGCTAGTGGTTTGAACCTCGTGGCTAGCGGGGGTACCGAGCAGTACTTC,CASGLNLVASGGTEQYF
TRBJ2-3,-,TRBD2,TRBV30,TGTGCCTGGAGTGTCGGGGGGGCGGCAGATACGCAGTATTTT,CAWSVGGAADTQYF
TRBJ1-1,-,TRBD1,TRBV18,TGTGCCAGCTCATTGACGGATTTAGGGGGCCTGAACACTGAAGCTTTCTTT,CASSLTDLGGLNTEAFF
TRBJ2-3,many,-,TRBV6-4,TGTGCCAGCAGTGACGGGGGGACCCCCACAGATACGCAGTATTTT,CASSDGGTPTDTQYF
TRBJ2-2,once,TRBD1,TRBV6-6,TGTGCCAGCGTTTCGGGACAGATGAACACCGGGGAGCTGTTTTTT,CASVSGQMNTGELFF
TRBJ2-3,-,TRBD2,TRBV14,TGTGCCAGCAGCCAAAGGACCATAGCGGGAGGACCAACAGATACGCAGTATTTT,CASSQRTIAGGPTDTQYF
TRBJ2-6,-,-,TRBV19,TGTGCCAGTAGTACAGGGGCCCTCAGCTCTGGGGCCAACGTCCTGACTTTC,CASSTGALSSGANVLTF
TRBJ2-7,-,-,TRBV6-5,TGTGCCAGCAGTACTCAGGAAAATCCTTTCTACGAGCAGTACTTC,CASSTQENPFYEQYF
TRBJ2-7,-,TRBD2,TRBV30,TGTGCCTGGAGCCTCGCGGGGGTACCCTACGAGCAGTACTTC,CAWSLAGVPYEQYF
TRBJ2-7,-,TRBD1,TRBV7-3,TGTGCCAGCAGCCCTTCTGGGGACAGGGACCACGAGCAGTACTTC,CASSPSGDRDHEQYF
TRBJ2-3,-,TRBD2,TRBV7-9,TGTGCCAGCAGCCCAGCGGGGGTAGATACGCAGTATTTT,CASSPAGVDTQYF
TRBJ1-4,-,-,TRBV19,TGTGCCAGTACAAGTGACACGATAAGTGAAAAACTGTTTTTT,CASTSDTISEKLFF
TRBJ2-7,few,TRBD2,TRBV30,TGTGCCTGGAGTTCTCCTAGCGGGAGGGGGGGCTTC,CAWSSPSGRGGF
TRBJ2-6,-,-,TRBV27,TGTGCCAGCAGTTTACTACCACTCTCTGGGGCCAACGTCCTGACTTTC,CASSLLPLSGANVLTF
TRBJ2-7,-,TRBD2,TRBV2,TGTGCCAGCAGTCCTGCGGGAGGGCGCGAGCAGTACTTC,CASSPAGGREQYF
TRBJ1-4,-,-,TRBV18,TGTGCCAGCTCACCCACCGTTGAGGGCGAAAAACTGTTTTTT,CASSPTVEGEKLFF
TRBJ2-3,-,TRBD2,TRBV5-5,TGTGCCAGCAGCTTTATAGGAGCGGGAACCACAGATACGCAGTATTTT,CASSFIGAGTTDTQYF
TRBJ1-3,-,-,TRBV11-2,TGTGCCAGCAGCTTAGGTTACTCTGGAAACACCATATATTTT,CASSLGYSGNTIYF
TRBJ2-6,-,-,TRBV5-1,TGCGCCAGCAGCCTAGCCTACTCTGGGGCCAACGTCCTGACTTTC,CASSLAYSGANVLTF
TRBJ2-2,-,-,TRBV6-5,TGTGCCAGCAGGTCAGCGACGAACACCGGGGAGCTGTTTTTT,CASRSATNTGELFF
TRBJ1-5,-,-,TRBV12-3/TRBV12-4,TGTGCCAGCAGTTTTAGAGGAAACCAGCCCCAGCATTTT,CASSFRGNQPQHF
TRBJ2-5,few,TRBD2,TRBV28,TGTGCCAGCAGTACATGGACTAGCGGGACACAAGAGACCCAGTACTTC,CASSTWTSGTQETQYF
TRBJ1-1,-,TRBD1,TRBV7-9,TGTGCCAGCAGCTCTCTGGGGACAGGGGTTCCCCTTGAAGCTTTCTTT,CASSSLGTGVPLEAFF
TRBJ2-2,-,-,TRBV5-1,TGCGCCAGCAGCTGGACAGCGAACACCGGGGAGCTGTTTTTT,CASSWTANTGELFF
TRBJ2-5,-,-,TRBV18,TGTGCCAGCTCACCTCCTCAGTACCAAGAGACCCAGTACTTC,CASSPPQYQETQYF
TRBJ1-2,-,-,TRBV19,TGTGCCAGTAGTATAGGGCGCCTGAGGGCAACTAACTATGGCTACACCTTC,CASSIGRLRATNYGYTF
TRBJ2-7,-,-,TRBV5-1,TGCGCCAGCAGGACACTAGGGGGTACCTACGAGCAGTACTTC,CASRTLGGTYEQYF
TRBJ1-4,-,TRBD1,TRBV7-2,TGTGCCAGCAGCTCTCATCCTAGGGGGCTGGCTAATGAAAAACTGTTTTTT,CASSSHPRGLANEKLFF
TRBJ1-6,once,-,TRBV18,TGTGCCAGCTCAACGGGAGGGGCTTCACCCCTCCACTTT,CASSTGGASPLHF
TRBJ1-2,-,-,TRBV27,TGTGCCAGCAGTCCAAGGGGTGGGCCAGGGTCCCTTGTTAACTATGGCTACACCTTC,CASSPRGGPGSLVNYGYTF
TRBJ1-6,-,-,TRBV18,TGTGCCAGCTCAGAGGACGGGATTTATAATTCACCCCTCCACTTT,CASSEDGIYNSPLHF
TRBJ1-1,-,-,TRBV7-3,TGTGCCAGCAGCTTAGATAGTTACACTGAAGCTTTCTTT,CASSLDSYTEAFF
TRBJ2-7,once,-,TRBV27,TGTGCCAGCAGTCCCACCAGGGCCCACTCCTACGAGCAGTACTTC,CASSPTRAHSYEQYF
TRBJ1-2,-,-,TRBV12-3/TRBV12-4,TGTGCCAGCAGTTTAGCGGAGAACTATGGCTACACCTTC,CASSLAENYGYTF
TRBJ2-5,once,TRBD2,TRBV5-4,TGTGCCAGCAGCTTGAAGCTAGCGGGAGGAACCAAGACCCAGTACTTC,CASSLKLAGGTKTQYF
TRBJ1-1,-,-,TRBV7-3,TGTGCCAGCAGACAGGGACTGAACACTGAAGCTTTCTTT,CASRQGLNTEAFF
TRBJ2-7,-,-,TRBV6-5,TGTGCCAGCAGTAGACACTACGAGCAGTACTTC,CASSRHYEQYF
TRBJ2-1,few,-,TRBV5-6,TGTGCCAGCAGCCCCACCATCCGGGGGGCGCTTCTAGAAGACAATGAGCAGTTCTTC,CASSPTIRGALLEDNEQFF
TRBJ2-5,-,-,TRBV11-1,TGTGCCAGCAGCTCGGGATCAGGAGAGACCCAGTACTTC,CASSSGSGETQYF
TRBJ2-3,-,-,TRBV7-8,TGTGCCAGCAGCCAGCGGGTTTTCACAGATACGCAGTATTTT,CASSQRVFTDTQYF
TRBJ1-5,-,-,TRBV3-1/TRBV3-2,TGTGCCAGCAGCCAAGATATTTCTCAGCCCCAGCATTTT,CASSQDISQPQHF
TRBJ1-1,-,-,TRBV5-4,TGTGCCAGCAGCTCGGGGGGGGCCTCTGAAGCTTTCTTT,CASSSGGASEAFF
TRBJ1-6,-,TRBD1,TRBV18,TGTGCCAGCTCACCCGCCGGGACAGGGGGCCATTCACCCCTCCACTTT,CASSPAGTGGHSPLHF
TRBJ1-1,-,TRBD1,TRBV19,TGTGCCAGTACGGTCAGGGGGCGAGGGAGCACTGAAGCTTTCTTT,CASTVRGRGSTEAFF
TRBJ2-1,-,-,TRBV30,TGTGCCTGGAGTGTACTTGTCGGGTGGGAGAACTCCTACAATGAGCAGTTCTTC,CAWSVLVGWENSYNEQFF
TRBJ2-3,-,TRBD2,TRBV7-3,TGTGCCAGCAGCGACGAGCGGGATCCCACAGATACGCAGTATTTT,CASSDERDPTDTQYF
TRBJ2-2,-,-,TRBV5-4,TGTGCCAGCAGCCTTCAGCCGGGACTCATCGGCGGGGAGCTGTTTTTT,CASSLQPGLIGGELFF
TRBJ1-4,-,-,TRBV5-1,TGCGCCAGCAGCTTGGGCGGGGGCACAACTAATGAAAAACTGTTTTTT,CASSLGGGTTNEKLFF
TRBJ2-3,few,TRBD1,TRBV11-2,TGTGCCAGCAGCCCGGGACAGGGGGTATTTGCAGATACGCAGTATTTT,CASSPGQGVFADTQYF
TRBJ2-7,once,-,TRBV18,TGTGCCAGCTCACCACCGCGGGACGGCTCCTACGAGCAGTACTTC,CASSPPRDGSYEQYF
TRBJ2-1,-,-,TRBV7-2,TGTGCCAGCAGCTTAGCAGCGACTAACTACAATGAGCAGTTCTTC,CASSLAATNYNEQFF
TRBJ2-7,-,TRBD2,TRBV13,TGTGCCAGCAGCTTAGATTATAGCGGGACAACCTACGAGCAGTACTTC,CASSLDYSGTTYEQYF
TRBJ2-7,-,-,TRBV28,TGTGCCAGCAGCGGCCCGGGGGAAGTGCAACCCTACGAGCAGTACTTC,CASSGPGEVQPYEQYF
TRBJ1-2,-,TRBD1,TRBV10-3,TGTGCCATCAGCCCCCGGGACAGGGGGCCATCCCTCGGGGGCTACACCTTC,CAISPRDRGPSLGGYTF
TRBJ1-6,once,-,TRBV18,TGTGCCAGCGTTGAGGGGGACGGAAAAAATTCACCCCTCCACTTT,CASVEGDGKNSPLHF
TRBJ2-4,few,TRBD1,TRBV27,TGTGCCAGCAGACCGAACCAGGGGGCCGAACTAGCCAAAAACATTCAGTACTTC,CASRPNQGAELAKNIQYF